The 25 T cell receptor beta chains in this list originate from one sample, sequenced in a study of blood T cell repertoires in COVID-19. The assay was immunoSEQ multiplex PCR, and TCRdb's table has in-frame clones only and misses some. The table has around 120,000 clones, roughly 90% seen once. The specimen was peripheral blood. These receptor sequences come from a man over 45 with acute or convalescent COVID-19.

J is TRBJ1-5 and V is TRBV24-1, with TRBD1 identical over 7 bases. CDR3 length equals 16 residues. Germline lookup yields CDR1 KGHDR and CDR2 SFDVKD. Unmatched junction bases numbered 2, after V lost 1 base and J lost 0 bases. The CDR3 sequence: CATSDLTGDSNQPQHF. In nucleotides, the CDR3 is TGTGCCACCAGTGATTTAACAGGGGATAGCAATCAGCCCCAGCATTTT.

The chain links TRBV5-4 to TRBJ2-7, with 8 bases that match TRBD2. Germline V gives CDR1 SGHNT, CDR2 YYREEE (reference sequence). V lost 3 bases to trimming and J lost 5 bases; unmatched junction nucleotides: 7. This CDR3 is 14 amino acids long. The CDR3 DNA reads TGTGCCAGCAGCTCCGGGACTAGGGCGGACGAGCAGTACTTC. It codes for CASSSGTRADEQYF.

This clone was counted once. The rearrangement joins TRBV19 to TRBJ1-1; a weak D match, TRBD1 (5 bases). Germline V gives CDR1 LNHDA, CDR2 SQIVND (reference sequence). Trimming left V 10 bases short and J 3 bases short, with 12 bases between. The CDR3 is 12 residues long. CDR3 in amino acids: CATVQGDTEAFF. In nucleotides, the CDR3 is TGTGCCACCGTGCAGGGTGACACTGAAGCTTTCTTT.

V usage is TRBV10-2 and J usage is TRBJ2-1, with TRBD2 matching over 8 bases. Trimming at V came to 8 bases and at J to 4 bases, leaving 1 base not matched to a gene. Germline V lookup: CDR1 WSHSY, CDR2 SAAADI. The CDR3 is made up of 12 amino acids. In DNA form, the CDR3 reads TGCGCCAGCGGACTAGCATACAATGAGCAGTTCTTC. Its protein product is CASGLAYNEQFF.

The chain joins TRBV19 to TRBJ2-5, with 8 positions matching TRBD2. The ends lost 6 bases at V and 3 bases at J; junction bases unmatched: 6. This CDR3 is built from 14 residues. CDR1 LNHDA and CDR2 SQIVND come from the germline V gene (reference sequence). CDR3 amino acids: CASSGRAREETQYF. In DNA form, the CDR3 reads TGTGCCAGTAGCGGGAGGGCCCGTGAAGAGACCCAGTACTTC.

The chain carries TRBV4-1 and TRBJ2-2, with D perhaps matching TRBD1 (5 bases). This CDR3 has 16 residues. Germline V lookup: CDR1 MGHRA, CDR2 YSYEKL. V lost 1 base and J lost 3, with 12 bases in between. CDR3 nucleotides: TGCGCCAGCAGCCAAGGACAGCTTTGGGACACCGGGGAGCTGTTTTTT. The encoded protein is CASSQGQLWDTGELFF.

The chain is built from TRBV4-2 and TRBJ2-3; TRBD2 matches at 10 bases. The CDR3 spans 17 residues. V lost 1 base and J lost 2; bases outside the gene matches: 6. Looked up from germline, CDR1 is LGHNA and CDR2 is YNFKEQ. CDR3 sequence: CASSQGRLAGDTDTQYF. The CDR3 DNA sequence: TGTGCCAGCAGCCAAGGCAGGCTAGCGGGGGACACAGATACGCAGTATTTT.

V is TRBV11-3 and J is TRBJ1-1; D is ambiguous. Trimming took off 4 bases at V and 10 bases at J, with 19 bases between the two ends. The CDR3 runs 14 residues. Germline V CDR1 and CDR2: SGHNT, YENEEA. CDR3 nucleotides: TGTGCCAGCAGCTATAGCGCGTATGTCGAAGGAGCTTTCTTT. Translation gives CASSYSAYVEGAFF.

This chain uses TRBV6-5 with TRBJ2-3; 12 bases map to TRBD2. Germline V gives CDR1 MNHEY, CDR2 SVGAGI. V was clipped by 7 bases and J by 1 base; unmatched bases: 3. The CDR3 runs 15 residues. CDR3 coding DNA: TGTGCCAGCACTAGCGGGAGGGCTGGCACAGATACGCAGTATTTT. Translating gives CASTSGRAGTDTQYF.

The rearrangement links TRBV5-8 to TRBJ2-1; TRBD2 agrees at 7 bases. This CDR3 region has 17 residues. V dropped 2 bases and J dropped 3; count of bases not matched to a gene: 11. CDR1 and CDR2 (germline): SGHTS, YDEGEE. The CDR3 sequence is CASSFMGGGRHYNEQFF. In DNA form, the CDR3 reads TGTGCCAGCAGCTTCATGGGGGGAGGGAGGCACTACAATGAGCAGTTCTTC.

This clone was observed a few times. For the CDR3, the DNA is TGTGCCAGACGTCTTAGCTCCTATAATTCACCCCTCCACTTT. Residues: CARRLSSYNSPLHF. This chain connects TRBV2 to TRBJ1-6, with D unclear. The length of the CDR3 is 14 residues. Trimming removed 9 bases at V and 0 bases at J, with 9 bases between. The germline V gene has CDR1 SNHLY and CDR2 FYNNEI.

As DNA, the CDR3 is TGCGCCAGCAGCTTTCATTTACCCACGACAGGGAATACCGGGGAGCTGTTTTTT. Residues: CASSFHLPTTGNTGELFF. The V call is TRBV5-1, the J call TRBJ2-2; 7 bases match TRBD1. V was clipped by 2 bases and J by 5 bases; unmatched bases: 15. The CDR3 loop spans 18 amino acids. Germline V CDR1 and CDR2: SGHRS, YFSETQ.

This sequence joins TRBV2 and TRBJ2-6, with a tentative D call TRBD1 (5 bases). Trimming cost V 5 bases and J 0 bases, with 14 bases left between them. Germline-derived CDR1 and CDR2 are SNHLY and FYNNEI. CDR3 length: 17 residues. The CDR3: CASSKSRGISGANVLTF. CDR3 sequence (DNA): TGTGCCAGCAGTAAATCAAGGGGAATCTCTGGGGCCAACGTCCTGACTTTC.

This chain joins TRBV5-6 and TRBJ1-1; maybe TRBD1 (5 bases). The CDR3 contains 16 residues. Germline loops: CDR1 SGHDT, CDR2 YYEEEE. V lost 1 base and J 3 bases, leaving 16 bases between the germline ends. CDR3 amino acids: CASSLLQGLGDTEAFF. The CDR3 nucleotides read TGTGCCAGCAGCTTGTTGCAGGGTTTAGGGGACACTGAAGCTTTCTTT. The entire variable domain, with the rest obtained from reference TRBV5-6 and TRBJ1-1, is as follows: DAGVTQSPTHLIKTRGQQVTLRCSPKSGHDTVSWYQQALGQGPQFIFQYYEEEERQRGNFPDRFSGHQFPNYSSELNVNALLLGDSALYLCASSLLQGLGDTEAFFGQGTRLTVV.

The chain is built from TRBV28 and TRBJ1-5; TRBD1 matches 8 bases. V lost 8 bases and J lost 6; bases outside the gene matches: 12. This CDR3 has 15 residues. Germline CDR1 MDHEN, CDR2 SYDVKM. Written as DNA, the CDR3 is TGTGCCAGCCTGGGATATACAGGGGGGCGTCAGCCCCAGCATTTT. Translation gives CASLGYTGGRQPQHF.

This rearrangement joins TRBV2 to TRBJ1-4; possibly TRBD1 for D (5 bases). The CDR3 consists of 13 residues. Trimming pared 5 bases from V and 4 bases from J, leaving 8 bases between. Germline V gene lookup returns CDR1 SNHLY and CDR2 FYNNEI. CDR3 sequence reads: CASSRQINEKLFF. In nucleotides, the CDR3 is TGTGCCAGCAGTAGACAGATTAATGAAAAACTGTTTTTT. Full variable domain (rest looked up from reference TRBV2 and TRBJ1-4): EPEVTQTPSHQVTQMGQEVILRCVPISNHLYFYWYRQILGQKVEFLVSFYNNEISEKSEIFDDQFSVERPDGSNFTLKIRSTKLEDSAMYFCASSRQINEKLFFGSGTQLSVL.

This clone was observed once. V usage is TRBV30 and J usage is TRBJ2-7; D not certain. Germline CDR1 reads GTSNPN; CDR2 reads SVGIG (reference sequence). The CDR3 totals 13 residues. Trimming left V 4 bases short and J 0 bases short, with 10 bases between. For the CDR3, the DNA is TGTGCCTGGACCGGTGTCGGCTCCTACGAGCAGTACTTC. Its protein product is CAWTGVGSYEQYF.

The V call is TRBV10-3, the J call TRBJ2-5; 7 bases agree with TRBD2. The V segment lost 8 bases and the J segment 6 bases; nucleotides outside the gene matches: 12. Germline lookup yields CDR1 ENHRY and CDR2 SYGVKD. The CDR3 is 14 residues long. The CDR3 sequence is CAIGRGMGGKTQYF. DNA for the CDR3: TGTGCCATCGGGAGGGGTATGGGTGGAAAGACCCAGTACTTC.

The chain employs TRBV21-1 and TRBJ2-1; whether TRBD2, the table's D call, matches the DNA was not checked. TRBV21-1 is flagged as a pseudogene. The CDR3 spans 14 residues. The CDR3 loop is CASSKAALANEQFF. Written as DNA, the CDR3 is TGTGCCAGCAGCAAAGCGGCCCTAGCCAATGAGCAGTTCTTC.

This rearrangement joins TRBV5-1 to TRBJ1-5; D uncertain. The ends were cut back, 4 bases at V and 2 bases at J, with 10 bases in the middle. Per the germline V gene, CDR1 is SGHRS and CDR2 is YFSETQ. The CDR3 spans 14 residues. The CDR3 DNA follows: TGCGCCAGCAGCCTCTCCGAGGGCAATCAGCCCCAGCATTTT. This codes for CASSLSEGNQPQHF.

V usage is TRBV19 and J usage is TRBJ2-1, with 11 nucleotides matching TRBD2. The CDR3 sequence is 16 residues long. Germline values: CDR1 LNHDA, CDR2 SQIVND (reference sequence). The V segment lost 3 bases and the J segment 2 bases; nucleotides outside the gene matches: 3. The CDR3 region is CASSMTSGVTYNEQFF. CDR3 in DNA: TGTGCCAGTAGTATGACTAGCGGGGTTACCTACAATGAGCAGTTCTTC.

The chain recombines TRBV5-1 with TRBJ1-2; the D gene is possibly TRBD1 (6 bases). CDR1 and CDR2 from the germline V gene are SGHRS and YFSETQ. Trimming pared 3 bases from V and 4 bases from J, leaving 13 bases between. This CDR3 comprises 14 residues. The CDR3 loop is CASSYRDPLYGYTF. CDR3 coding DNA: TGCGCCAGCAGCTACAGGGATCCCCTCTATGGCTACACCTTC.

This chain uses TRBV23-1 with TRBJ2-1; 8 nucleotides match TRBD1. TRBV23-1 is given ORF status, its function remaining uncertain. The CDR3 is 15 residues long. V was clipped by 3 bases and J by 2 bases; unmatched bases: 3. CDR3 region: CASSQWTGTYNEQFF. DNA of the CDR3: TGCGCCAGCAGTCAGTGGACAGGGACCTACAATGAGCAGTTCTTC.

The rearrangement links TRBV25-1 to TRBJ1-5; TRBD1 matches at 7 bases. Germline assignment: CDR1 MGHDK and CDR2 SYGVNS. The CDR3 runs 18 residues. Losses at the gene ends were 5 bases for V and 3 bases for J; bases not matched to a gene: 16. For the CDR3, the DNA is TGTGCCAGCAGTTCTAGAGGGGGCGGAACTACTAACAATCAGCCCCAGCATTTT. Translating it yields CASSSRGGGTTNNQPQHF.

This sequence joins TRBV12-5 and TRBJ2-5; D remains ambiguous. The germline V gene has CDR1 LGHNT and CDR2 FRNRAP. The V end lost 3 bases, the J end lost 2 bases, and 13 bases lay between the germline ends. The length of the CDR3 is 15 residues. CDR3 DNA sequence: TGTGCTAGTGGTTTAGGAGCACCGGTTCAAGAGACCCAGTACTTC. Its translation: CASGLGAPVQETQYF.